Below, 15 T cell receptor beta chains from the same sample are listed, as sequenced in a study of OX40 agonist ivuxolimab in advanced cancers. TCRdb's copy holds only in-frame clones and misses some; the assay was immunoSEQ multiplex PCR. There are over 50,000 clones in the sample; over 75% occur only once, and roughly 4.7% lies in the top ten. The specimen was CD4+ or CD8+ T cells sorted from blood, collected in a trial of the OX40 agonist ivuxolimab. All receptors come from an adult with an advanced solid tumor such as melanoma, head and neck, liver or kidney cancer.

The rearrangement links TRBV2 to TRBJ2-7, with 8 bases that match TRBD1. The CDR3 runs 14 residues. Germline-derived CDR1 and CDR2 are SNHLY and FYNNEI. V was pared by 3 bases and J by 3 bases, with 4 bases of the junction left unmatched. The CDR3 coding sequence is TGTGCCAGCAGTGAGGACAGGGACAACTACGAGCAGTACTTC. It codes for CASSEDRDNYEQYF.

The J gene is TRBJ1-4, the V gene TRBV29-1; unclear D gene. CDR1 SQVTM and CDR2 ANQGSEA come from the germline V gene. CDR3 length: 12 amino acids. In nucleotides, the CDR3 is TGCAGGGAGGGCAGCGTTAATGAAAAACTGTTTTTT. Its translation: CREGSVNEKLFF.

The chain is built from TRBV7-2 and TRBJ2-4; the D is unclear. The CDR3 sequence is 16 residues long. Germline loops: CDR1 SGHTA, CDR2 FQGNSA. V gave up 0 bases and J gave up 4 bases, with 13 bases separating them. The CDR3 region is CASSLALGEAKNIQYF. The CDR3 nucleotides are TGTGCCAGCAGCTTAGCGTTAGGAGAAGCTAAAAACATTCAGTACTTC.

CDR3 sequence: CASRSDRVIQYF. As DNA, the CDR3 is TGTGCCAGCAGATCTGACAGGGTCATTCAGTACTTC. The V call is TRBV2, the J call TRBJ2-4; 7 nucleotides match TRBD1. The CDR3 has 12 amino acids. CDR1 and CDR2 (germline): SNHLY, FYNNEI. V dropped 6 bases and J dropped 9; count of bases not matched to a gene: 5.

The J gene is TRBJ2-2, the V gene TRBV29-1; possible D gene TRBD1, 5 bases. Deletions cut 6 bases from V and 6 bases from J, with 11 bases between. CDR1 is SQVTM, CDR2 ANQGSEA, per germline. CDR3 length equals 12 residues. DNA of the CDR3: TGCAGCGTGAGAGAGACAGCCGGGGAGCTGTTTTTT. Its protein product is CSVRETAGELFF.

This clone has only one observation. The chain is built from TRBV7-6 and TRBJ2-2; D may be TRBD1 or TRBD2 (5 bases each). With 5 bases removed from V and 6 bases from J, the gap between germline ends came to 19 bases. This CDR3 contains 16 residues. The germline V gene has CDR1 SGHVS and CDR2 FNYEAQ. The CDR3 DNA follows: TGTGCCAGCAGCGGCCGTGGCCCGGGGCAATCCGGGGAGCTGTTTTTT. Residues: CASSGRGPGQSGELFF.

The rearrangement uses TRBV28 and TRBJ1-5, with D perhaps TRBD1 (5 bases). This CDR3 has 16 amino acids. V gave up 9 bases and J gave up 0 bases, with 18 bases separating them. The germline V gene has CDR1 MDHEN and CDR2 SYDVKM. The CDR3 protein is CASTWGGGYSNQPQHF. The DNA of the CDR3 is TGTGCCAGTACCTGGGGCGGGGGGTATAGCAATCAGCCCCAGCATTTT. The variable domain in full, completed from reference TRBV28 and TRBJ1-5, reads DVKVTQSSRYLVKRTGEKVFLECVQDMDHENMFWYRQDPGLGLRLIYFSYDVKMKEKGDIPEGYSVSREKKERFSLILESASTNQTSMYLCASTWGGGYSNQPQHFGDGTRLSIL.

This clone was seen a single time. This CDR3 reads CASSEYLAVQFF. In nucleotides, the CDR3 is TGTGCCAGCAGTGAATATTTGGCAGTGCAGTTCTTC. The rearrangement uses TRBV25-1 and TRBJ2-1; D remains unclear. Trimming took off 0 bases at V and 12 bases at J, with 9 bases between the two ends. CDR3 length equals 12 residues. Per germline, CDR1 MGHDK and CDR2 SYGVNS.

This chain links TRBV9 with TRBJ2-2; D call uncertain. Trimming took 2 bases from V and 3 from J, leaving 11 bases between them. Germline values: CDR1 SGDLS, CDR2 YYNGEE. The CDR3 spans 15 residues. CDR3 sequence reads: CASSVGPSDTGELFF. For the CDR3, the DNA is TGTGCCAGCAGCGTCGGTCCGTCGGACACCGGGGAGCTGTTTTTT. The variable domain in full, completed from reference TRBV9 and TRBJ2-2, reads DSGVTQTPKHLITATGQRVTLRCSPRSGDLSVYWYQQSLDQGLQFLIQYYNGEERAKGNILERFSAQQFPDLHSELNLSSLELGDSALYFCASSVGPSDTGELFFGEGSRLTVL.

The rearrangement links TRBV5-4 to TRBJ2-5; 15 bases match TRBD2. Germline-derived CDR1 and CDR2 are SGHNT and YYREEE (reference sequence). The CDR3 length is 16 residues. After removal of 4 bases from V and 4 bases from J, the junction contained 5 bases not matched to a gene. Here the CDR3 reads CASSLRTSGGVETQYF. The DNA of the CDR3 is TGTGCCAGCAGCCTTCGGACTAGCGGGGGGGTAGAGACCCAGTACTTC.

The chain recombines TRBV19 with TRBJ2-1; 7 bases match TRBD2. Germline-derived CDR1 and CDR2 are LNHDA and SQIVND (reference sequence). The CDR3 has 14 amino acids. V dropped 5 bases and J dropped 6; count of bases not matched to a gene: 7. The CDR3 protein is CASSEGLVSNEQFF. The CDR3 DNA is TGTGCCAGTAGTGAAGGACTAGTGAGCAATGAGCAGTTCTTC.

J is TRBJ2-2 and V is TRBV7-3, with D perhaps matching TRBD1 (5 bases). Trimming cost V 0 bases and J 3 bases, with 5 bases left between them. CDR1 and CDR2 from the germline V gene are SGHTA and FQGTGA. This CDR3 has 14 residues. The DNA for the CDR3 is TGTGCCAGCAGCTTAACGACAGACACCGGGGAGCTGTTTTTT. Protein sequence: CASSLTTDTGELFF.

The J gene is TRBJ2-7, the V gene TRBV5-4, with D hard to call. The V and J ends lost 4 bases and 11 bases respectively, with 19 bases between them. This CDR3 is 13 amino acids long. Germline V gene lookup returns CDR1 SGHNT and CDR2 YYREEE (reference sequence). The DNA of the CDR3 is TGTGCCAGCAGCAGGGATGGGGTTCTCCTGGAGTACTTC. This encodes CASSRDGVLLEYF.

The chain carries TRBV28 and TRBJ2-7; the D gene is possibly TRBD2 (7 bases). The CDR3 consists of 14 residues. CDR1 MDHEN and CDR2 SYDVKM come from the germline V gene. Trimming pared 8 bases from V and 6 bases from J, leaving 20 bases between. The CDR3 bases are TGTGCCAGCCGAAGGGGGGGGCGCTATTTCGAGCAGTACTTC. This gives the protein CASRRGGRYFEQYF.

V gene TRBV7-8 combines with J gene TRBJ1-1, with TRBD1 as a possible D gene (5 bases). The germline CDR1 and CDR2 sequences are SGHVS and FQNEAQ. Trimming cost V 4 bases and J 4 bases, with 16 bases left between them. The CDR3 totals 15 residues. CDR3 coding DNA: TGTGCCAGCAGCTACCTCGGGGGGAGAGGCACTGAAGCTTTCTTT. This translates into CASSYLGGRGTEAFF.